The 2 T cell receptor beta chains below come from one sample, sequenced in a study of T cell changes during pregnancy in multiple sclerosis (dated by TCRdb to about 2019). Library generation was performed with the immunoSEQ multiplex PCR assay. As stored in TCRdb, this immuneACCESS dataset retains in-frame rearrangements with V and J assigned. A fraction of the clones does not appear; measured against another copy, unresolved V genes explain less than half of the discrepancy, and the remainder lacks a known reason. The sample has about 20,000 clones on record, 70% to 90% of them singletons. The biggest ten clones account for approximately 19% of the sample. The sequencing here drew on CD8+ T cells from peripheral blood mononuclear cells, taken after pregnancy. Receptors were obtained from a female donor in good health, enrolled as a control in a pregnancy study.

V is TRBV2 and J is TRBJ1-1; D possibly corresponds to TRBD1 (5 bases). The CDR3 is 14 residues long. Trimming cost V 9 bases and J 1 base, with 15 bases left between them. Germline values: CDR1 SNHLY, CDR2 FYNNEI. CDR3 sequence (DNA): TGTGCCAGTTGGGGGGGAAGCGGGAACACTGAAGCTTTCTTT. It translates to CASWGGSGNTEAFF.

This chain connects TRBV14 to TRBJ2-1; possible D gene TRBD1, 6 bases. This CDR3 contains 16 residues. Trimming stripped 0 bases from V and 7 bases from J, with 16 bases between. Germline values: CDR1 SGHDN, CDR2 FVKESK. Here the CDR3 reads CASSQDRGGRENEQFF. In DNA form, the CDR3 reads TGTGCCAGCAGCCAAGATAGAGGGGGTAGAGAGAATGAGCAGTTCTTC.